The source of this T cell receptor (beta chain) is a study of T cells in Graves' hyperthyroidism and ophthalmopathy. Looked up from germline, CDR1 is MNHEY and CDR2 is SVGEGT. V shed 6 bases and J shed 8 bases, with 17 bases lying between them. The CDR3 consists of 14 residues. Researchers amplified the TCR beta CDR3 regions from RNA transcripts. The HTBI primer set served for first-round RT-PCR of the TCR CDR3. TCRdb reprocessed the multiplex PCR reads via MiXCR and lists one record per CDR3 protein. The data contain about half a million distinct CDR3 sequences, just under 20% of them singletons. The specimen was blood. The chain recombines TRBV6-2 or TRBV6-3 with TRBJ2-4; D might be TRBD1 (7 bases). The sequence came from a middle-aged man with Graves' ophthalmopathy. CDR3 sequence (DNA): TGTGCCAGCAGAAAACAGGGGAGGCGGGACATTCAGTACTTC. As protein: CASRKQGRRDIQYF.